These 30 T cell receptor beta chains were sequenced from one sample in a study of blood T cell repertoires in COVID-19. Clones were read by immunoSEQ multiplex PCR, and TCRdb kept only the in-frame ones, dropping some. The sample consists of 140,000 or so clones, about 80% of them appearing once. Sequencing input: peripheral blood. Receptors were obtained from a woman at least 80 years old with acute or convalescent COVID-19.

This clone came up once. The CDR3 reads CASSARQGTWTDTEAFF. The CDR3 region has the DNA TGTGCCAGCAGTGCAAGACAGGGAACGTGGACGGACACTGAAGCTTTCTTT. The V and J genes are TRBV27 and TRBJ1-1; 7 positions match TRBD1. The J segment lost 3 bases and the V segment lost 5 bases, leaving 15 bases of the junction unmatched. This CDR3 contains 17 residues. CDR1 MNHEY and CDR2 SMNVEV come from the germline V gene (reference sequence).

The rearrangement uses TRBV5-6 and TRBJ2-5; weak D call: TRBD2 (7 bases). Deletions cut 4 bases from V and 5 bases from J, with 18 bases between. Germline V gene sequence: CDR1 SGHDT, CDR2 YYEEEE. CDR3 length: 15 residues. The CDR3 DNA sequence: TGTGCCAGCAGCCCAAAGGGGGGGCTATGGGAGACCCAGTACTTC. It is translated as CASSPKGGLWETQYF.

This clone has more than one count but fewer than ten. J is TRBJ1-2 and V is TRBV29-1; D might be TRBD1 (6 bases). With 3 bases removed from V and 5 bases from J, the gap between germline ends came to 16 bases. CDR1 SQVTM and CDR2 ANQGSEA come from the germline V gene. The CDR3 covers 14 residues. The CDR3 is CSVEMQGKAYGYTF. The CDR3 DNA reads TGCAGCGTTGAGATGCAGGGGAAAGCGTATGGCTACACCTTC. The complete variable domain, with remaining parts taken from reference TRBV29-1 and TRBJ1-2, reads SAVISQKPSRDICQRGTSLTIQCQVDSQVTMMFWYRQQPGQSLTLIATANQGSEATYESGFVIDKFPISRPNLTFSTLTVSNMSPEDSSIYLCSVEMQGKAYGYTFGSGTRLTVV.

This rearrangement joins TRBV5-8 to TRBJ1-4; 9 bases match TRBD1. The germline CDR1 and CDR2 sequences are SGHTS and YDEGEE. The CDR3 runs to 16 residues. Germline trimming cut 4 bases from V and 9 bases from J; bases unmatched to any gene: 13. The CDR3 sequence: CASSLKPGGQGKKLFF. CDR3 coding DNA: TGTGCCAGCAGCCTAAAGCCGGGTGGACAGGGGAAAAAACTGTTTTTT.

This chain uses TRBV6-5 with TRBJ1-5; possibly TRBD1 for D (6 bases). The ends were cut back, 2 bases at V and 2 bases at J, with 10 bases in the middle. Looked up from germline, CDR1 is MNHEY and CDR2 is SVGAGI. This CDR3 comprises 15 residues. The CDR3 DNA reads TGTGCCAGCAGTTACCGATACAGGGGCAATCAGCCCCAGCATTTT. Translating it yields CASSYRYRGNQPQHF.

V and J are TRBV7-3 and TRBJ1-6; maybe TRBD1 (5 bases). CDR3 length equals 16 residues. The ends were cut back, 4 bases at V and 4 bases at J, with 14 bases in the middle. In germline, CDR1 is SGHTA, CDR2 FQGTGA. The CDR3 region has the DNA TGTGCCAGCAGCTCGGCAGGGAATCGTTATAATTCACCCCTCCACTTT. Translating it yields CASSSAGNRYNSPLHF.

This chain joins TRBV3-1 (or the pseudogene TRBV3-2) and TRBJ2-1; 8 bases are shared with TRBD1. The V gene's germline CDR1 is LGHDT and CDR2 YNNKEL (reference sequence). CDR3 length: 16 amino acids. After removal of 1 base from V and 4 bases from J, the junction contained 6 bases not matched to a gene. The CDR3 DNA reads as TGTGCCAGCAGCCAAGTCGCCCGGGACAGGTACAATGAGCAGTTCTTC. It yields the protein CASSQVARDRYNEQFF.

The chain has TRBV7-9 and TRBJ2-5, with D possibly matching TRBD1 (7 bases). V shed 6 bases and J shed 2 bases, with 13 bases lying between them. This CDR3 has 14 residues. The germline CDR1 and CDR2 sequences are SEHNR and FQNEAQ (reference sequence). The CDR3 DNA reads TGTGCCAGCAGGCCCAGGGGGACTCAAGAGACCCAGTACTTC. Its translation is CASRPRGTQETQYF.

The chain links TRBV12-3 or TRBV12-4 to TRBJ1-2; D ambiguous. CDR3 size: 13 residues. V dropped 1 base and J dropped 2 bases, with 5 bases sitting between them. DNA for the CDR3: TGTGCCAGCAGTTTAGACAGAAACTATGGCTACACCTTC. Translating it yields CASSLDRNYGYTF.

This clone was found once. The chain is built from TRBV12-5 and TRBJ2-2, with 7 bases matching TRBD2. The CDR3 length is 15 residues. The ends lost 3 bases at V and 5 bases at J; junction bases unmatched: 6. Germline values: CDR1 LGHNT, CDR2 FRNRAP. In DNA form, the CDR3 reads TGTGCTAGTGGTTTTGAGTCTAGCGGAACCGGGGAGCTGTTTTTT. Encoded protein: CASGFESSGTGELFF.

The rearrangement uses TRBV9 and TRBJ1-3; no clear D gene. V was pared by 0 bases and J by 1 base, with 14 bases between. Germline lookup yields CDR1 SGDLS and CDR2 YYNGEE. The CDR3 is 17 residues long. This CDR3 is CASSVGAVQSSGNTIYF. The CDR3 region has the DNA TGTGCCAGCAGCGTAGGGGCAGTTCAGTCTTCTGGAAACACCATATATTTT.

This clone was detected only once. The chain couples TRBV7-6 to TRBJ1-2, with 7 bases fitting TRBD1. The CDR3 extends over 15 amino acids. V dropped 5 bases and J dropped 8; count of bases not matched to a gene: 14. The germline V gene has CDR1 SGHVS and CDR2 FNYEAQ. This chain's CDR3 is CASSQTQGPSRGYTF. CDR3 bases: TGTGCCAGCAGCCAGACACAGGGGCCCTCTCGGGGCTACACCTTC.

J is TRBJ1-1 and V is TRBV7-9; 7 bases are a match to TRBD1. The CDR3 extends over 17 amino acids. Germline V gene lookup returns CDR1 SEHNR and CDR2 FQNEAQ (reference sequence). V gave up 5 bases and J gave up 5 bases; unmatched junction bases: 17. The CDR3 bases are TGTGCCAGCAGCCGTACATACTTAGGACAGGAAGGTACTGAAGCTTTCTTT. Translated: CASSRTYLGQEGTEAFF. Based on the CDR3 plus reference TRBV7-9 and TRBJ1-1, the full variable domain is DTGVSQNPRHKITKRGQNVTFRCDPISEHNRLYWYRQTLGQGPEFLTYFQNEAQLEKSRLLSDRFSAERPKGSFSTLEIQRTEQGDSAMYLCASSRTYLGQEGTEAFFGQGTRLTVV.

This rearrangement joins TRBV7-8 to TRBJ2-7, with TRBD1 identical over 8 bases. The trim removed 3 bases at V and 0 bases at J, leaving 4 bases unmatched. CDR1 and CDR2 (germline): SGHVS, FQNEAQ. This CDR3 region has 15 residues. The CDR3 loop reads CASSLDRVNSYEQYF. The CDR3 DNA reads TGTGCCAGCAGCTTGGACAGGGTGAACTCCTACGAGCAGTACTTC. Variable domain in full (rest from reference TRBV7-8 and TRBJ2-7): GAGVSQSPRYKVAKRGQDVALRCDPISGHVSLFWYQQALGQGPEFLTYFQNEAQLDKSGLPSDRFFAERPEGSVSTLKIQRTQQEDSAVYLCASSLDRVNSYEQYFGPGTRLTVT.

The chain carries TRBV5-4 and TRBJ2-7, with D possibly matching TRBD1 (6 bases). Per germline, CDR1 SGHNT and CDR2 YYREEE (reference sequence). This CDR3 region has 14 residues. The ends were cut back, 0 bases at V and 3 bases at J, with 10 bases in the middle. The CDR3 here is CASSLDQGIYEQYF. The CDR3 DNA is TGTGCCAGCAGCTTGGACCAGGGGATCTACGAGCAGTACTTC. Full variable domain (remainder filled in from reference TRBV5-4 and TRBJ2-7): ETGVTQSPTHLIKTRGQQVTLRCSSQSGHNTVSWYQQALGQGPQFIFQYYREEENGRGNFPPRFSGLQFPNYSSELNVNALELDDSALYLCASSLDQGIYEQYFGPGTRLTVT.

This clone occurred a few times. The chain has TRBV11-2 and TRBJ1-2, with D perhaps TRBD1 (5 bases). There are 15 residues in the CDR3. With 4 bases removed from V and 6 bases from J, the gap between germline ends came to 18 bases. Germline-derived CDR1 and CDR2 are SGHAT and FQNNGV. In DNA, the CDR3 is TGTGCCAGCAGCTCTAGGTCAAGGCGGGGGGATGGCTACACCTTC. Amino acids: CASSSRSRRGDGYTF.

This CDR3 reads CASSIPPGEGANTGELFF. CDR3 in DNA: TGCGCCAGCAGCATTCCGCCAGGGGAGGGGGCGAACACCGGGGAGCTGTTTTTT. The chain has TRBV5-1 and TRBJ2-2, with D possibly TRBD2 on 7 matching bases. Germline CDR1 and CDR2: SGHRS and YFSETQ. The CDR3 contains 18 residues. V shed 4 bases and J shed 0 bases, with 19 bases lying between them.

This clone has a count of ten or more. The V call is TRBV19, the J call TRBJ1-5; no definite D call. The CDR3 contains 14 residues. V shed 8 bases and J shed 5 bases, with 16 bases lying between them. From germline, CDR1 is LNHDA and CDR2 SQIVND (reference sequence). This chain's CDR3 is CASRPWEDYQPQHF. CDR3 bases: TGTGCCAGTCGACCCTGGGAGGACTATCAGCCCCAGCATTTT.

The rearrangement links TRBV9 to TRBJ1-2, with 9 bases aligning to TRBD1. V gave up 3 bases and J gave up 4 bases; unmatched junction bases: 4. CDR3 length equals 14 residues. Germline CDR1 SGDLS, CDR2 YYNGEE. The CDR3: CASSEGQGPYGYTF. The CDR3 DNA reads as TGTGCCAGCAGCGAGGGACAGGGTCCCTATGGCTACACCTTC.

V gene TRBV4-1 combines with J gene TRBJ1-1, with 9 nucleotides matching TRBD1. This CDR3 is built from 21 residues. Losses at the gene ends were 3 bases for V and 0 bases for J; bases not matched to a gene: 20. CDR1 is MGHRA and CDR2 is YSYEKL in the germline V gene. CDR3 sequence reads: CASSHFAPGQGFRDVNTEAFF. For the CDR3, the DNA is TGCGCCAGCAGCCATTTCGCGCCGGGACAGGGTTTTAGAGATGTGAACACTGAAGCTTTCTTT.

This chain's CDR3 is CASSQALTSGHEQFF. The CDR3 region has the DNA TGTGCCAGCAGCCAAGCCTTGACTAGCGGGCATGAGCAGTTCTTC. The chain carries TRBV4-2 and TRBJ2-1; TRBD2 matches at 10 bases. V dropped 1 base and J dropped 8; count of bases not matched to a gene: 5. CDR3 length: 15 amino acids. Looked up from germline, CDR1 is LGHNA and CDR2 is YNFKEQ.

The chain joins TRBV7-3 to TRBJ1-1, with TRBD1 matching 7 bases. Trimming cost V 1 base and J 2 bases; bases outside gene matches: 7. The CDR3 covers 16 residues. Per the germline V gene, CDR1 is SGHTA and CDR2 is FQGTGA. The CDR3 coding sequence is TGTGCCAGCAGCTTAAAAGGAGAGGGGGCAAACACTGAAGCTTTCTTT. Encoded protein: CASSLKGEGANTEAFF.

This chain uses TRBV12-3 or TRBV12-4 with TRBJ2-7, with D possibly being TRBD2 (6 bases). This CDR3 is built from 12 residues. Trimming took 8 bases from V and 3 from J, leaving 11 bases between them. CDR3 in DNA: TGTGCCAGCGGACTACAGGACTACGAGCAGTACTTC. Its translation: CASGLQDYEQYF.

The chain links TRBV12-1 to TRBJ2-2; the table's TRBD2 call for D was not verified on the DNA. TRBV12-1 is labeled a pseudogene. The CDR3 sequence is 19 residues long. CDR3 residues: CASSSTQRGFYWNTGELFF. DNA for the CDR3: TGTGCCAGCAGCTCGACGCAGCGGGGATTCTACTGGAACACCGGGGAGCTGTTTTTT.

The sample holds a few counts of this clone. The identical CDR3 is also encoded by other nucleotide sequences in the sample. V gene TRBV19 combines with J gene TRBJ2-5; D is unresolved. V was cut by 3 bases and J by 5 bases, with 4 bases left in between. Germline-derived CDR1 and CDR2 are LNHDA and SQIVND (reference sequence). The CDR3 spans 11 residues. The CDR3 here is CASSIRETQYF. The CDR3 bases are TGTGCCAGTAGTATTCGGGAGACCCAGTACTTC.

This chain joins TRBV30 and TRBJ1-1, with no clear D. Trimming pared 2 bases from V and 5 bases from J, leaving 6 bases between. This CDR3 has 11 amino acids. Per germline, CDR1 GTSNPN and CDR2 SVGIG (reference sequence). The CDR3 DNA sequence: TGTGCCTGGAGTTCGGAGACTGAAGCTTTCTTT. Protein product: CAWSSETEAFF.

V is TRBV6-4 and J is TRBJ2-2; 9 bases are shared with TRBD1. CDR1 and CDR2 from the germline V gene are MRHNA and SNTAGT. CDR3 length: 15 amino acids. With V trimmed by 6 bases and J by 5 bases, 7 bases remained unmatched. For the CDR3, the DNA is TGTGCCAGCAGATCGGACAGGGGAGATACCGGGGAGCTGTTTTTT. It is translated as CASRSDRGDTGELFF.

This sequence joins TRBV5-1 and TRBJ2-3, with 10 bases identical to TRBD1. Germline V gene data show CDR1 as SGHRS and CDR2 as YFSETQ. J was trimmed by 4 bases and V by 0 bases; bases with no gene match: 11. The CDR3 consists of 18 residues. The CDR3 protein is CASSLGPLGTGEPDTQYF. CDR3 DNA sequence: TGCGCCAGCAGCTTGGGCCCCCTCGGGACAGGGGAGCCAGATACGCAGTATTTT. Full variable domain (missing parts from reference TRBV5-1 and TRBJ2-3): KAGVTQTPRYLIKTRGQQVTLSCSPISGHRSVSWYQQTPGQGLQFLFEYFSETQRNKGNFPGRFSGRQFSNSRSEMNVSTLELGDSALYLCASSLGPLGTGEPDTQYFGPGTRLTVL.

The J gene is TRBJ2-5, the V gene TRBV5-5; D is possibly TRBD1 (5 bases). Trimming left V 0 bases short and J 5 bases short, with 11 bases between. This CDR3 contains 14 residues. In germline, CDR1 is SGHKS, CDR2 YYEKEE (reference sequence). The CDR3 DNA follows: TGTGCCAGCAGCTTGGCTCAGGGCCCTGAGACCCAGTACTTC. Translated, it gives CASSLAQGPETQYF. The full variable domain, with the rest looked up from reference TRBV5-5 and TRBJ2-5, is DAGVTQSPTHLIKTRGQQVTLRCSPISGHKSVSWYQQVLGQGPQFIFQYYEKEERGRGNFPDRFSARQFPNYSSELNVNALLLGDSALYLCASSLAQGPETQYFGPGTRLLVL.

The chain employs TRBV5-5 and TRBJ2-3; perhaps TRBD2 as D (7 bases). Trimming took off 5 bases at V and 6 bases at J, with 19 bases between the two ends. The CDR3 loop spans 15 amino acids. Germline V CDR1 and CDR2: SGHKS, YYEKEE (reference sequence). The CDR3 DNA follows: TGTGCCAGCAGTCTCCCTGTCGGGGGGCGGGATACGCAGTATTTT. This gives the protein CASSLPVGGRDTQYF.